Given below is one T cell receptor (beta chain) in context. The data stem from a study of control samples from healthy donors and cancer patients. V lost 7 bases to trimming and J lost 4 bases; unmatched junction nucleotides: 3. The V gene's germline CDR1 is LNHDA and CDR2 SQIVND (reference sequence). The CDR3 runs to 13 residues. Produced via immunoSEQ multiplex PCR; TCRdb's table is partial and in-frame only. Here the sample spans 150,000 or so clones, 93% being singletons. This TCR derives from a woman aged 60-75 years in good health. The specimen sequenced was blood. V and J are TRBV19 and TRBJ1-1, with 10 bases identical to TRBD1. In DNA, the CDR3 is TGTGCCAGTATCCGGACAGGGGGCACTGAAGCTTTCTTT. Protein product: CASIRTGGTEAFF. Variable domain in full (rest from reference TRBV19 and TRBJ1-1): DGGITQSPKYLFRKEGQNVTLSCEQNLNHDAMYWYRQDPGQGLRLIYYSQIVNDFQKGDIAEGYSVSREKKESFPLTVTSAQKNPTAFYLCASIRTGGTEAFFGQGTRLTVV.